This T cell receptor beta chain was sequenced in a study of identical twins. Overall study findings and caveats: Fewer insertions were carried by abundant cord blood beta clonotypes, but none was seen in memory repertoires.

The CDR3 is made up of 12 amino acids. Germline CDR1 is LGHDT and CDR2 is YNNKEL (reference sequence). V was clipped by 1 base and J by 6 bases, with 4 bases between them. This clonotype was found many times. Its antigen is not known. Each CDR3 protein gets one entry after TCRdb re-called the 5' RACE reads with MiXCR. Seen here are approximately 500,000 distinct CDR3 sequences, 15% observed once, and the top ten hold 0.44%. These same data were also listed under a study on yellow fever vaccine responses in identical twins.

This rearrangement joins TRBV3-1 to TRBJ2-1; no clear D gene. Material for sequencing was CD4+ T cells sorted from blood. This receptor was taken from a young woman in good health. The DNA of the CDR3 is TGTGCCAGCAGCCAAGCTCCCAATGAGCAGTTCTTC. Residues: CASSQAPNEQFF.